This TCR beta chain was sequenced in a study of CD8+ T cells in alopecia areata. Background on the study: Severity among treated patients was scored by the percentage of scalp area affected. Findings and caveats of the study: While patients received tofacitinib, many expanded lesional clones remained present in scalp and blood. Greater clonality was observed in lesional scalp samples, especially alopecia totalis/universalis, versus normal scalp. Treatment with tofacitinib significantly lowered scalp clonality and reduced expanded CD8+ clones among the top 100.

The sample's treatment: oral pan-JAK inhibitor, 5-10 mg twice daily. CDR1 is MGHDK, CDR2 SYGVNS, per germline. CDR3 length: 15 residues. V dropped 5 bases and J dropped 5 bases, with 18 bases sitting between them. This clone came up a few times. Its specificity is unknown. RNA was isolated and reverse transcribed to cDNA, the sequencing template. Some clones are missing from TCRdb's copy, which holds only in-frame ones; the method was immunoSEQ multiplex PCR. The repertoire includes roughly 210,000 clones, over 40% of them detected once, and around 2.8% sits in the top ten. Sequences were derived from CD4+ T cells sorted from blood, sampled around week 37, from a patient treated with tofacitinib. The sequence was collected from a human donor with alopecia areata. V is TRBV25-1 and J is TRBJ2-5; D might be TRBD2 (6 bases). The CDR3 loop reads CASSPTTSIAETQYF. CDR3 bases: TGTGCCAGCAGTCCTACGACTAGTATCGCGGAGACCCAGTACTTC.